Reported below is one TCR beta chain. Germline V gives CDR1 MNHEY, CDR2 SVGAGI. The CDR3 is made up of 16 amino acids. After removal of 4 bases from V and 6 bases from J, the junction contained 7 bases not matched to a gene. The sample comes from a study of blood T cell repertoires in COVID-19. Study-wide context: Italy, Spain and the United States were the sources of the convalescent and acute COVID-19 samples.

Repertoires were generated with immunoSEQ multiplex PCR, while TCRdb's copy carries only in-frame clones and drops some. Among about 150,000 clones, around 91% were seen once, and the ten largest hold around 15%. The material sequenced was peripheral blood. The J gene is TRBJ2-1, the V gene TRBV6-5; 12 nucleotides match TRBD2. The TCR comes from a man aged 18 to 30 with COVID-19, enrolled during active disease. CDR3 DNA sequence: TGTGCCAGCAGTTCCCCGACTAGCGGGAGAGGCAATGAGCAGTTCTTC. Protein product: CASSSPTSGRGNEQFF.